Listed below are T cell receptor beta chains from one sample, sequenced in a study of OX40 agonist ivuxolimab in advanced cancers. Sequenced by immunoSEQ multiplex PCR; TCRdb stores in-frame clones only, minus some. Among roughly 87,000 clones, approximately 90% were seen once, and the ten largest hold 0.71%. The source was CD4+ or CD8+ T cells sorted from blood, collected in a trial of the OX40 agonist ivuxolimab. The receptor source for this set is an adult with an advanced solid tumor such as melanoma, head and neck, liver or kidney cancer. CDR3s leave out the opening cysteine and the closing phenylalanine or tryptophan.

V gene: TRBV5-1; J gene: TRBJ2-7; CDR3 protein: ASSLGGQGGSYEQY
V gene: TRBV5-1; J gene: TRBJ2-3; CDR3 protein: ASSLYRQGTDTQY
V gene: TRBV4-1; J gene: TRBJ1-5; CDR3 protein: ASSQASAGMGSNQPQH
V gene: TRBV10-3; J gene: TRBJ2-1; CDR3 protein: AISESQPGTSSYNEQF
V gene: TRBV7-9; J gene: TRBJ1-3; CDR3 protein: ASSQPGTGNTIY
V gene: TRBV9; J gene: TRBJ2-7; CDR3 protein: ASSVGSGQGSYEQY
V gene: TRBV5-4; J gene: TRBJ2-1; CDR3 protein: ASSLGQRGPPYNEQF
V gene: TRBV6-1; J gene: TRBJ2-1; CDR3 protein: ASRTSGGTYNEQF
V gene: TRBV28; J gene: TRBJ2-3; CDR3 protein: ASSFIGQGAKDTQY
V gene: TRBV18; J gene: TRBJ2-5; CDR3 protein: ASSPSGRETQY
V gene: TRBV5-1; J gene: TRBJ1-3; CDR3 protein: ASSLLTGGSGNTIY
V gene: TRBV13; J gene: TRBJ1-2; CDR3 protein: ASSPGGGGYT
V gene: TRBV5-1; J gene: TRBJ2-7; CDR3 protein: ASSSSDRTEQY
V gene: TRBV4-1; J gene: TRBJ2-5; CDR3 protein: ASSPSQGTPQETQY
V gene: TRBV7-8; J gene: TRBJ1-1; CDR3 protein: ASSSGRGATEAF
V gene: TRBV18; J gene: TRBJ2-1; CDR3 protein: ASSFGTVSYNEQF
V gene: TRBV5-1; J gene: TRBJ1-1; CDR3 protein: ASSSQGWDTEAF
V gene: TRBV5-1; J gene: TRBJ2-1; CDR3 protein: ASSLTSGSYNEQF
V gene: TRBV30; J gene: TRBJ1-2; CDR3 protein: AWRPTGALGYT
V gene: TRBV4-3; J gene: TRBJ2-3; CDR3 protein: ASSQELGTGLGTDTQY
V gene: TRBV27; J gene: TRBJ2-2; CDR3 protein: ASSYRMSNTGELF
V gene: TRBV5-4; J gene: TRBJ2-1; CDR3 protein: ASSSGLAGVNEQF
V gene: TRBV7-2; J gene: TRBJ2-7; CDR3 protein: ASSPTYEQY
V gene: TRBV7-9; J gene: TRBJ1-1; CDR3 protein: ASSFGGFDTEAF
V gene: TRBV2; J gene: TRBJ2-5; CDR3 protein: ASSEAGETQY
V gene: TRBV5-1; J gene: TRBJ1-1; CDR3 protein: ASSSTGNTEAF
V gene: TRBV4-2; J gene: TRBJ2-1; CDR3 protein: ASSQELAGGFTKNEQF
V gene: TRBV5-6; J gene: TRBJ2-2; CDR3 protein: ASSLVPGAGELF
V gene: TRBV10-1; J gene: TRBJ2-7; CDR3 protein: ATQNRTGYEQY
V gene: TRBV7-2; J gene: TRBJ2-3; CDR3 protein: ASKRERVTQY
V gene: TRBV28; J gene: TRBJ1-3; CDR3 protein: ASSLGGPISGNTIY
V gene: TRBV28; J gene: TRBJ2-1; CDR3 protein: ASSFTSGGVLSYNEQF
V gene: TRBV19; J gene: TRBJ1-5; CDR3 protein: ASSTRAGQPSNQPQH
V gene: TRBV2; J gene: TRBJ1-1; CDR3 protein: ASRETGSNTEAF
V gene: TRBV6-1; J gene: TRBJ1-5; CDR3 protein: ASSVQSDQPQH
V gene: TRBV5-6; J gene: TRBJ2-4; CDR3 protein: ASSPRYGGAKNIQY
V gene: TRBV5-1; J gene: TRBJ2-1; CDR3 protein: ASSPRPGGDEQF
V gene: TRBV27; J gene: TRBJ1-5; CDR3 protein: ASSWTGDSNQPQH
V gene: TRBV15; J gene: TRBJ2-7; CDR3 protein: ATSRLPVGLGTYEQY
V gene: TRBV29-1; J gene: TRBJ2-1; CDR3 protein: SWSAGVTDEQF
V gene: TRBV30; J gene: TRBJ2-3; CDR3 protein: AWGPSRVLAGALTDTQY
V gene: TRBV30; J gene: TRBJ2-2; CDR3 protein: AWSVLGTGNTGELF
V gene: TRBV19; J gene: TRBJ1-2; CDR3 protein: ASSIATGLYGYT
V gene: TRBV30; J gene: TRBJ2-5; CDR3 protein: AWSVGLAGSQTQY
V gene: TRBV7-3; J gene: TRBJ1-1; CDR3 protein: ASSNHLNTEAF
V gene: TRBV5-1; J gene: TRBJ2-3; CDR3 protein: ASSFQVGVRTDTQY
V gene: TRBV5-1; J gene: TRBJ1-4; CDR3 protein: ASRGDNGDEKLF